The present TCR beta chain was sequenced within a study of human CD8 memory T cell subsets. CDR3 length: 18 residues. Per the germline V gene, CDR1 is MDHEN and CDR2 is SYDVKM. UMI-labeled 5' RACE produced the TCR beta libraries. Each CDR3 protein gets one entry in TCRdb, which reprocessed the 5' RACE reads and gives no DNA. This table holds 9,500 to 12,000 distinct CDR3 sequences. Total CD8+ T cells were enriched by negative magnetic separation. Source material: CD8+ T cells from PBMCs. The receptor comes from a human donor in good health. The chain combines TRBV28 with TRBJ2-3; the TCRdb D gene call, TRBD2, has no DNA to confirm it. The CDR3 reads CASSPSETSGTLTDTQYF.